This T cell receptor (beta chain) was sequenced for a study of T-cell reconstitution after alpha-beta-depleted transplantation in children. The germline V gene has CDR1 DFQATT and CDR2 SNEGSKA (reference sequence). V lost 5 bases, J lost 6 bases, and 4 bases stayed unmatched. The CDR3 loop spans 11 amino acids. TCRbeta library preparation incorporated unique molecular identifiers. TCRdb passed the PCR reads through MiXCR, listing each CDR3 protein once. The sample lists fewer than 550,000 distinct CDR3 sequences, approximately 11% occurring once. The genes are TRBV20-1 and TRBJ2-7; TRBD1 matches 7 bases. The specimen comprised PBMCs from the stem cell graft donor, sampled from the stem cell graft. The sequence came from a human donor who donated a stem cell graft to a child with acute myeloid leukemia. The CDR3 loop is CSAGRQGEQYF. CDR3 nucleotide sequence: TGCAGTGCTGGAAGACAGGGCGAGCAGTACTTC.